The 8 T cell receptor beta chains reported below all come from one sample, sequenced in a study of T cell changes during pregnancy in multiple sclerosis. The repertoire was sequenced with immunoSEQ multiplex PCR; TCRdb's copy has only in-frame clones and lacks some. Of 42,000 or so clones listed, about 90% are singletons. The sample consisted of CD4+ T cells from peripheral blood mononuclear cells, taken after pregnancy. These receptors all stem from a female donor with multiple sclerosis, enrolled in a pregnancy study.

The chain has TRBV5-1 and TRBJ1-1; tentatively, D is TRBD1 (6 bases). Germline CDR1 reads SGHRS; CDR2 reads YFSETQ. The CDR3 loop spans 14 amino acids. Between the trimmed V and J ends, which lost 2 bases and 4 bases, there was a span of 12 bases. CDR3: CASSFAGDRTEAFF. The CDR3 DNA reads TGCGCCAGCAGCTTTGCAGGGGATCGCACTGAAGCTTTCTTT.

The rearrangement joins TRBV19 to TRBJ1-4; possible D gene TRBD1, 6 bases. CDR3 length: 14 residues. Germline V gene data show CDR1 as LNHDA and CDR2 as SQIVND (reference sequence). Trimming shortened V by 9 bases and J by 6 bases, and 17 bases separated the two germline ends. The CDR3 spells CASRRQVSDEKLFF. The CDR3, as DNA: TGTGCCAGCCGCCGACAGGTGAGCGATGAAAAACTGTTTTTT. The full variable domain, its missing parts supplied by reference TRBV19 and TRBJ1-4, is DGGITQSPKYLFRKEGQNVTLSCEQNLNHDAMYWYRQDPGQGLRLIYYSQIVNDFQKGDIAEGYSVSREKKESFPLTVTSAQKNPTAFYLCASRRQVSDEKLFFGSGTQLSVL.

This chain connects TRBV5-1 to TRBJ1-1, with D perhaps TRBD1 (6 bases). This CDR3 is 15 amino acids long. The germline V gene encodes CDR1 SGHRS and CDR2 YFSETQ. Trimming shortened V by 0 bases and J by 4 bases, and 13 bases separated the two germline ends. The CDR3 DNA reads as TGCGCCAGCAGCTTGGCCGGTACAGGGAGCACTGAAGCTTTCTTT. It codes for CASSLAGTGSTEAFF.

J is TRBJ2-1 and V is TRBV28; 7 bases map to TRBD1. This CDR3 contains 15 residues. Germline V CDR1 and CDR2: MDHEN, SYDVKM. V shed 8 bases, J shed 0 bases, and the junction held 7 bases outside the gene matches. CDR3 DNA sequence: TGTGCCAGCCTAAAGGGGGCAGACTCCTACAATGAGCAGTTCTTC. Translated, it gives CASLKGADSYNEQFF.

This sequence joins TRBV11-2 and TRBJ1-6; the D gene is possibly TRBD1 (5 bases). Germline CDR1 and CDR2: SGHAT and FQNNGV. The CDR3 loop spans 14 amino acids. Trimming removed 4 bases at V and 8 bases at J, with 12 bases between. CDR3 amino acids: CASSSDSSYSPLHF. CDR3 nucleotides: TGTGCCAGCAGCTCCGACAGTTCTTATTCACCCCTCCACTTT.

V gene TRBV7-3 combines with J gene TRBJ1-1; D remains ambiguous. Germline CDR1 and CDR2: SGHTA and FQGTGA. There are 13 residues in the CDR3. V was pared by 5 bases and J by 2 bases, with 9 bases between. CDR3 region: CASSPQSNTEAFF. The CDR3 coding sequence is TGTGCCAGCAGCCCACAGAGCAACACTGAAGCTTTCTTT.

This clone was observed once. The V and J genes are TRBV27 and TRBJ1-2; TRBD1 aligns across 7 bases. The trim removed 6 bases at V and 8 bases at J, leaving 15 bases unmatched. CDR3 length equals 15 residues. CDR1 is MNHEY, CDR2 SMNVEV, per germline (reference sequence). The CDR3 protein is CASRQTGWSALGYTF. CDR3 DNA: TGTGCCAGCAGGCAGACAGGGTGGTCGGCTTTAGGCTACACCTTC.

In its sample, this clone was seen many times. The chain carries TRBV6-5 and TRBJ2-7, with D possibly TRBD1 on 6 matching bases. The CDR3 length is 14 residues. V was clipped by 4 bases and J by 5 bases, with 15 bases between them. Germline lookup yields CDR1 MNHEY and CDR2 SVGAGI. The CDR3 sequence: CASSSLTGGHEQYF. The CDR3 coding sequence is TGTGCCAGCAGTTCCCTGACAGGCGGACACGAGCAGTACTTC.